The T cell receptor (beta chain) under discussion was sequenced for a study of blood T cell repertoires in COVID-19. Germline V gene lookup returns CDR1 SGHTA and CDR2 FQGNSA. The CDR3 has 16 residues. Trimming left V 2 bases short and J 4 bases short, with 15 bases between. Per the original methods: Nucleated cell counts were estimated from reference gene primer amplification. Assay: immunoSEQ multiplex PCR; the TCRdb copy retains only in-frame clones and omits some. That table supplies the V and J calls and clone size; D and trimming were determined from the DNA. The data show roughly 160,000 clones, with more than 70% seen just once and about a sixth held by the top ten. The study drew participants aged about 18 to 90 years from about two dozen US areas. Clinical history as reported by participants underpinned cohort assignment.

The rearrangement uses TRBV7-2 and TRBJ1-5; D uncertain. The sequencing input was PBMCs or T cells enriched from blood (not recorded which). The TCR comes from a man between 60 and 75 years old who had recovered from COVID-19. Here the CDR3 reads CASSLRWGGTNQPQHF. CDR3 bases: TGTGCCAGCAGCTTACGGTGGGGAGGTACAAATCAGCCCCAGCATTTT.